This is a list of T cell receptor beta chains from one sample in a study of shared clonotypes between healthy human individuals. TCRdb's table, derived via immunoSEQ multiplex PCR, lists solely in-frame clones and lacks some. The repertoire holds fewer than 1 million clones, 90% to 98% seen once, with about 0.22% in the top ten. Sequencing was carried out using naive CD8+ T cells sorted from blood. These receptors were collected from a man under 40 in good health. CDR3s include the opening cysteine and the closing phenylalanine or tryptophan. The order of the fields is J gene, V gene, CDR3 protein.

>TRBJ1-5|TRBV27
CASSPIRGFNQPQHF
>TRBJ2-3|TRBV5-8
CASSLGTSVPDTQYF
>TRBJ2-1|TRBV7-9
CASRKRTGTSGDEQFF
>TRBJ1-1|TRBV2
CASSEAGGQRGPEAFF
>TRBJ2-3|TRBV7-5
CVRILDRFNRITSDTQYF
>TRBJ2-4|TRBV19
CASQASGRAAKNIQYF
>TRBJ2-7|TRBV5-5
CASSPGQGYYEQYF
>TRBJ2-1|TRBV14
CASSYGTGEVVQFF
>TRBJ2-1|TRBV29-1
CSVAGPSSYNEQFF
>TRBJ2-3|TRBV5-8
CASSLVWSDTQYF
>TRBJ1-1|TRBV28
CASRKTGTEAFF
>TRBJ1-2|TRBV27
CASGRGYGYTF
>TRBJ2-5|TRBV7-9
CASSPQGASEETQYF
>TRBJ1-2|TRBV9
CASSVAERANYGYTF
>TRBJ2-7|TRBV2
CASRSQSGRGAYEQYF
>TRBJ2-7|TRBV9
CASSVGSGSYEQYF